A selection of T cell receptor beta chains follows, all from one sample in a study of T cells in localized non-small cell lung cancer. Libraries were prepared by immunoSEQ multiplex PCR; TCRdb keeps only in-frame clonotypes and omits some of them. The sample shows 2,900 or so clones, 25% to 35% of them seen only once. Here the sequenced sample was lung tumor tissue, taken before any cancer treatment. These receptors were collected from a female donor at least 60 years old with stage II squamous cell lung carcinoma. Both conserved end residues are trimmed from each CDR3. Expanded clones get a size class; other rows say once, few or many, or leave the size out.

>TRBJ1-2|few|TRBV28
ASTDRPNYGYT
>TRBJ2-2|few|TRBV6-8
ASSYSMTSPGELF
>TRBJ2-1|few|TRBV5-1
ASSQDRGTGNNEQF
>TRBJ2-5|few|TRBV23-1
ASSQDWLAGGPRQETQY
>TRBJ1-6|NA|TRBV30
AWSVQPDSPLH
>TRBJ2-2|NA|TRBV7-6
ASSRGTGNTGELF
>TRBJ1-1|NA|TRBV29-1
SVGGQNTEAF
>TRBJ2-5|NA|TRBV18
ASSQGTSNKETQY
>TRBJ1-5|NA|TRBV19
AGTPGQGSGLRNQPQH
>TRBJ2-5|medium-sized|TRBV18
ASSPDLQGAGETQY
>TRBJ2-2|NA|TRBV10-2
ASRDSSGGDTGELF
>TRBJ1-1|few|TRBV6-8
ASNGQGTGRTEAF
>TRBJ1-4|large|TRBV18
ASSPDRANEKLF
>TRBJ1-2|NA|TRBV30
AWSNRAGIYGYT